The 5 T cell receptor beta chains below were found in one sample sequenced in a study of OX40 agonist ivuxolimab in advanced cancers. The library was prepared using the immunoSEQ multiplex PCR assay. TCRdb's version of the immuneACCESS table is confined to in-frame rearrangements and falls short of the full clone set. An unresolved V gene accounts for under half of the shortfall where checked; the remainder is of unknown origin. This sample lists about 49,000 clones; approximately 88% were detected once. More than 10% of the sample comes from the top ten. Sequenced here: CD4+ or CD8+ T cells sorted from blood, sampled in a trial of the OX40 agonist ivuxolimab. These receptors all stem from an adult with an advanced solid tumor such as melanoma, head and neck, liver or kidney cancer.

The chain is built from TRBV7-3 and TRBJ2-1, with TRBD2 identical over 10 bases. Germline lookup yields CDR1 SGHTA and CDR2 FQGTGA. With V trimmed by 0 bases and J by 0 bases, 2 bases remained unmatched. The CDR3 has 17 residues. In DNA form, the CDR3 reads TGTGCCAGCAGCTTAACGGCTAGCGGGAGCTCCTACAATGAGCAGTTCTTC. Translation: CASSLTASGSSYNEQFF. Variable domain in full (rest from reference TRBV7-3 and TRBJ2-1): GAGVSQTPSNKVTEKGKYVELRCDPISGHTALYWYRQSLGQGPEFLIYFQGTGAADDSGLPNDRFFAVRPEGSVSTLKIQRTERGDSAVYLCASSLTASGSSYNEQFFGPGTRLTVL.

The CDR3 here is CASSPNRADVGEKLFF. CDR3 DNA: TGTGCCAGCTCACCAAACCGCGCGGACGTGGGCGAAAAACTGTTTTTT. The V gene is TRBV18, the J gene TRBJ1-4; the D is unclear. Germline V gene sequence: CDR1 KGHSH, CDR2 LQKENI. The CDR3 sequence is 16 residues long. V lost 2 bases to trimming and J lost 8 bases, with 18 bases between them.

As DNA, the CDR3 is TGTGCCAGCAGCCTCGGCGGGACTAGCGGGGAGACCCAGTACTTC. Its protein product is CASSLGGTSGETQYF. The chain combines TRBV9 with TRBJ2-5; 12 bases are a match to TRBD2. The junction had 6 bases not matched to a gene; V was cut back by 4 bases and J by 5 bases. Germline V lookup: CDR1 SGDLS, CDR2 YYNGEE. This CDR3 is 15 amino acids long. Complete variable domain (other parts from reference TRBV9 and TRBJ2-5): DSGVTQTPKHLITATGQRVTLRCSPRSGDLSVYWYQQSLDQGLQFLIQYYNGEERAKGNILERFSAQQFPDLHSELNLSSLELGDSALYFCASSLGGTSGETQYFGPGTRLLVL.

This chain connects TRBV5-1 to TRBJ1-4; possibly TRBD1 for D (6 bases). Trimming shortened V by 1 base and J by 8 bases, and 9 bases separated the two germline ends. CDR3 length: 13 residues. Germline CDR1 and CDR2: SGHRS and YFSETQ. The CDR3 sequence is CASSLLGGEKLFF. For the CDR3, the DNA is TGCGCCAGCAGCTTGTTAGGGGGAGAAAAACTGTTTTTT.

This clone was seen only a few times. The chain combines TRBV5-1 with TRBJ2-3, with 8 bases aligning to TRBD2. In germline, CDR1 is SGHRS, CDR2 YFSETQ. The CDR3 sequence is 15 residues long. V lost 5 bases and J lost 6; bases outside the gene matches: 11. CDR3 in DNA: TGCGCCAGCAGAAGGGCTAGCGGGCTATCCGATACGCAGTATTTT. Translation: CASRRASGLSDTQYF.